The 5 T cell receptor beta chains below all came from one sample that was sequenced in a study of blood T cell repertoires in COVID-19. Assay: immunoSEQ multiplex PCR; the TCRdb copy retains only in-frame clones and omits some. This sample has more than 300,000 clones, with approximately 90% found just once. Sequenced: PBMCs or T cells enriched from blood (not recorded which). These receptors all stem from a woman aged 18-29 years who had recovered from COVID-19.

The rearrangement uses TRBV24-1 and TRBJ1-5; TRBD1 aligns across 8 bases. CDR1 is KGHDR, CDR2 SFDVKD, per germline. CDR3 length: 12 residues. Trimming removed 8 bases from V and 7 bases from J; junction bases left unmatched: 3. In DNA, the CDR3 is TGTGCCACCAACGACAGGGGACAGCCCCAGCATTTT. Protein product: CATNDRGQPQHF.

The rearrangement joins TRBV5-1 to TRBJ1-3; 9 positions agree with TRBD1. The CDR3 runs to 15 residues. The trim removed 3 bases at V and 1 base at J, leaving 2 bases unmatched. The V gene's germline CDR1 is SGHRS and CDR2 YFSETQ. The CDR3 reads CASSSGQGSGNTIYF. The DNA for the CDR3 is TGCGCCAGCAGCTCCGGACAGGGGTCTGGAAACACCATATATTTT.

This chain joins TRBV6-5 and TRBJ1-6; D not certain. The V gene's germline CDR1 is MNHEY and CDR2 SVGAGI. The length of the CDR3 is 13 residues. V was shortened by 6 bases and J by 7 bases, with 10 bases between the two germline ends. CDR3 in amino acids: CASSRTGNSPLHF. Written as DNA, the CDR3 is TGTGCCAGCAGCCGGACGGGAAATTCACCCCTCCACTTT.

The V gene is TRBV11-2, the J gene TRBJ2-3; TRBD2 aligns across 7 bases. With 3 bases clipped from V and 2 bases from J, the junction kept 5 bases outside the gene matches. The CDR3 is 15 amino acids. The germline V gene encodes CDR1 SGHAT and CDR2 FQNNGV. Here the CDR3 reads CASSFLRGDTDTQYF. The CDR3 region has the DNA TGTGCCAGCAGCTTTTTACGGGGGGACACAGATACGCAGTATTTT.

The chain recombines TRBV3-1 (or the pseudogene TRBV3-2) with TRBJ1-3; weak D call: TRBD1 (5 bases). This CDR3 is built from 14 residues. Per germline, CDR1 LGHDT and CDR2 YNNKEL (reference sequence). The V and J ends lost 1 base and 7 bases respectively, with 11 bases between them. The CDR3 nucleotides read TGTGCCAGCAGCCAAGGGGACCGGGGGAACACCATATATTTT. Translating it yields CASSQGDRGNTIYF.